A single sample is the source of the 14 T cell receptor beta chains below, sequenced in a study of T cell changes during pregnancy in multiple sclerosis. Generated by immunoSEQ multiplex PCR, the TCRdb table keeps only in-frame clones and is missing some. The sample includes 65,000 to 85,000 clones, around 90% seen only once; the top ten take under 0.3%. The sample in question was CD4+ T cells from peripheral blood mononuclear cells, obtained after pregnancy. Source of these receptors: a female donor with multiple sclerosis, enrolled in a pregnancy study.

V and J are TRBV27 and TRBJ1-1, with TRBD1 matching over 7 bases. After removal of 3 bases from V and 1 base from J, the junction contained 11 bases not matched to a gene. CDR3 length equals 17 residues. Germline lookup yields CDR1 MNHEY and CDR2 SMNVEV (reference sequence). The CDR3 nucleotides are TGTGCCAGCAGTTTGGGAAAGGGGGCAGGGAGGAACACTGAAGCTTTCTTT. It encodes CASSLGKGAGRNTEAFF.

The CDR3 region is CASSSGQGRHYGYTF. Here the CDR3 DNA reads TGTGCCAGCAGCTCCGGACAGGGAAGGCACTATGGCTACACCTTC. The V gene is TRBV5-4, the J gene TRBJ1-2; 8 nucleotides line up with TRBD1. V was pared by 3 bases and J by 3 bases, with 7 bases of the junction left unmatched. The CDR3 length is 15 residues. Looked up from germline, CDR1 is SGHNT and CDR2 is YYREEE (reference sequence).

This clone has just one count. The chain links TRBV2 to TRBJ2-1, with 9 bases that match TRBD2. V was pared by 4 bases and J by 9 bases, with 16 bases of the junction left unmatched. CDR1 and CDR2 from the germline V gene are SNHLY and FYNNEI. The CDR3 loop spans 17 amino acids. The CDR3 reads CASSVPPGAGGSSEQFF. The CDR3 coding sequence is TGTGCCAGCAGTGTCCCCCCCGGGGCGGGAGGGTCGAGTGAGCAGTTCTTC.

V gene TRBV28 combines with J gene TRBJ1-5; a possible D gene is TRBD1 (5 bases). The CDR3 loop spans 15 amino acids. CDR1 and CDR2 from the germline V gene are MDHEN and SYDVKM. Trimming took off 1 base at V and 4 bases at J, with 11 bases between the two ends. The DNA for the CDR3 is TGTGCCAGCAGTTTATTGGGGGGTCGTAATCAGCCCCAGCATTTT. Amino acids: CASSLLGGRNQPQHF.

This clone was detected only once. V and J are TRBV28 and TRBJ2-7; 7 positions match TRBD1. CDR1 and CDR2 (germline): MDHEN, SYDVKM. V lost 5 bases and J lost 4; bases outside the gene matches: 8. The CDR3 has 14 residues. The CDR3 loop reads CASSPRDRQYEQYF. The CDR3 region has the DNA TGTGCCAGCAGTCCCCGGGACAGACAATACGAGCAGTACTTC.

The J gene is TRBJ1-2, the V gene TRBV28, with TRBD1 matching 8 bases. Trimming took 8 bases from V and 5 from J; bases not matched to a gene: 10. The CDR3 is made up of 14 amino acids. Looked up from germline, CDR1 is MDHEN and CDR2 is SYDVKM. The CDR3 sequence: CASLIRGRGYGYTF. DNA of the CDR3: TGTGCCAGCCTAATCAGGGGGCGCGGGTATGGCTACACCTTC.

The CDR3 DNA follows: TGTGCCAGCAGCTTAGAGTTCTCGGTGCCGGATTCACCCCTCCACTTT. Its protein product is CASSLEFSVPDSPLHF. The V call is TRBV7-2, the J call TRBJ1-6; D not certain. Germline-derived CDR1 and CDR2 are SGHTA and FQGNSA. The ends were cut back, 1 base at V and 8 bases at J, with 15 bases in the middle. This CDR3 is built from 16 residues.

V usage is TRBV30 and J usage is TRBJ1-5; 7 nucleotides match TRBD1. V lost 3 bases and J lost 3; bases outside the gene matches: 8. Germline V lookup: CDR1 GTSNPN, CDR2 SVGIG (reference sequence). The CDR3 length is 15 residues. The CDR3 protein is CAWSADRVVNQPQHF. In DNA, the CDR3 is TGTGCCTGGAGCGCCGACAGGGTGGTCAATCAGCCCCAGCATTTT.

The chain links TRBV6-6 to TRBJ1-3; no clear D gene. The ends were cut back, 4 bases at V and 0 bases at J, with 10 bases in the middle. Looked up from germline, CDR1 is MNHNY and CDR2 is SVGAGI (reference sequence). CDR3 length: 15 residues. The CDR3 loop is CASSSGGDSGNTIYF. CDR3 bases: TGTGCCAGCAGTTCCGGTGGTGACTCTGGAAACACCATATATTTT.

The chain has TRBV2 and TRBJ2-7, with TRBD1 matching 9 bases. The CDR3 sequence is 15 residues long. The trim removed 0 bases at V and 6 bases at J, leaving 6 bases unmatched. Per the germline V gene, CDR1 is SNHLY and CDR2 is FYNNEI. The CDR3 sequence: CASSEARTGAGEQYF. In DNA, the CDR3 is TGTGCCAGCAGTGAAGCCCGGACAGGGGCGGGCGAGCAGTACTTC.

V gene TRBV6-1 combines with J gene TRBJ2-1; 9 positions agree with TRBD2. The germline gives CDR1 MNHNS, CDR2 SASEGT. CDR3 size: 14 residues. The V and J ends lost 7 bases and 3 bases, in that order; junction bases with no gene match: 4. The CDR3 reads CASTGLAYYNEQFF. Here the CDR3 DNA reads TGTGCCAGCACGGGACTAGCATACTACAATGAGCAGTTCTTC.

The chain uses TRBV19 and TRBJ2-2, with 7 bases lining up with TRBD1. The CDR3 has 14 amino acids. V trimming: 4 bases; J trimming: 8 bases; junction bases outside the gene matches: 7. Germline V gene lookup returns CDR1 LNHDA and CDR2 SQIVND (reference sequence). The CDR3 region is CASSRGQSRGELFF. The CDR3 bases are TGTGCCAGTAGTAGGGGACAGTCCCGAGGGGAGCTGTTTTTT.

This sequence joins TRBV5-4 and TRBJ2-1; tentative D call: TRBD2 (5 bases). Between the trimmed V and J ends, which lost 4 bases and 5 bases, there was a span of 16 bases. The CDR3 has 15 residues. CDR1 is SGHNT, CDR2 YYREEE, per germline (reference sequence). CDR3 nucleotide sequence: TGTGCCAGCAGCCGAAGGGAGCTTGGGGACAATGAGCAGTTCTTC. Protein sequence: CASSRRELGDNEQFF.

J is TRBJ1-2 and V is TRBV19; the match to TRBD1 covers 7 bases. The germline CDR1 and CDR2 sequences are LNHDA and SQIVND (reference sequence). Unmatched junction bases numbered 9, after V lost 3 bases and J lost 8 bases. The CDR3 covers 14 residues. This CDR3 is CASSIPQGGQGYTF. The CDR3 bases are TGTGCCAGTAGTATCCCCCAGGGGGGTCAGGGCTACACCTTC.